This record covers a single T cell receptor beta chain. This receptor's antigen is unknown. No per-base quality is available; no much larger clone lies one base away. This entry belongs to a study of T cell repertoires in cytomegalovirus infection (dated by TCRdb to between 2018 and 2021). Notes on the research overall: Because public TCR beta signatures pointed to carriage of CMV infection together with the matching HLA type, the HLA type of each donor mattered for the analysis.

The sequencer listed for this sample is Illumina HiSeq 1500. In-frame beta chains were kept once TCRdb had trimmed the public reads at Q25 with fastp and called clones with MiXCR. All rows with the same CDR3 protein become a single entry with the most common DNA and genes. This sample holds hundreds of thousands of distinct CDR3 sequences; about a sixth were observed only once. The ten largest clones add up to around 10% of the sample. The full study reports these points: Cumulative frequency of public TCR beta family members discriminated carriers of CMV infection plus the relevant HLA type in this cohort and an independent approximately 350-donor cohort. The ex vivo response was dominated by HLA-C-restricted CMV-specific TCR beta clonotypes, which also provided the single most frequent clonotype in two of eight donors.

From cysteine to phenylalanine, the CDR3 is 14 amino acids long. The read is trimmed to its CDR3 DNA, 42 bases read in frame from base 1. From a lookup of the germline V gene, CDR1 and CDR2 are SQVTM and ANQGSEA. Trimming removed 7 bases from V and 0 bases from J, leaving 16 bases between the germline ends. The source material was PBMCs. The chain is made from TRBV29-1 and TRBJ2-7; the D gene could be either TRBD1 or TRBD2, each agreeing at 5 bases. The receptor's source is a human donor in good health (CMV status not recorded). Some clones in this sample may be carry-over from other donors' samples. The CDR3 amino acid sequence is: CSASIGTSSYEQYF. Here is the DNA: TGCAGCGCGAGCATCGGGACCTCCTCCTACGAGCAGTACTTC.